These 17 T cell receptor beta chains were sequenced from one sample in a study of blood T cells in healthy people across ages. Then a second PCR, running roughly 7 to 11 cycles, was carried out with a sample-barcoded 5' primer and a J-beta primer mix. TCRdb itself ran the 5' RACE reads through MiXCR, one entry per CDR3 protein. This table holds hundreds of thousands of distinct CDR3 sequences, about 53% found once. The sample consisted of blood. All receptors derive from a man older than 75 in good health.

This chain connects TRBV7-2 to TRBJ2-5, with 15 bases that match TRBD2. With V trimmed by 5 bases and J by 4 bases, 5 bases remained unmatched. This CDR3 contains 16 residues. CDR1 is SGHTA, CDR2 FQGNSA, per germline. The CDR3 bases are TGTGCCAGCAGCCCGGGACTAGCGGGAGGAAGAGAGACCCAGTACTTC. Amino acid sequence: CASSPGLAGGRETQYF.

The rearrangement joins TRBV12-3 or TRBV12-4 to TRBJ2-7; D is undetermined. The CDR3 loop spans 14 amino acids. Between the trimmed V and J ends, which lost 3 bases and 2 bases, there was a span of 11 bases. In DNA, the CDR3 is TGTGCCAGCAGTTTTGAGGTTACCCCCTACGAGCAGTACTTC. The encoded protein is CASSFEVTPYEQYF.

This chain connects TRBV11-3 to TRBJ2-1, with D unresolved. This CDR3 is 12 amino acids long. V was pared by 2 bases and J by 10 bases, with 9 bases between. Germline V CDR1 and CDR2: SGHNT, YENEEA. CDR3 in amino acids: CASSLFTGEQFF. The CDR3, as DNA: TGTGCCAGCAGCTTATTCACTGGCGAGCAGTTCTTC.

The chain combines TRBV20-1 with TRBJ2-7, with 9 positions matching TRBD2. CDR1 and CDR2 (germline): DFQATT, SNEGSKA (reference sequence). The CDR3 length is 11 residues. J gave up 9 bases and V 5 bases, and 5 bases lay outside the gene matches. The DNA of the CDR3 is TGCAGTGCTGACCTGACTAGCGGGCAGTACTTC. It is translated as CSADLTSGQYF.

The chain joins TRBV12-3 or TRBV12-4 to TRBJ2-7; D may be TRBD2 (6 bases). There are 17 residues in the CDR3. Trimming pared 4 bases from V and 0 bases from J, leaving 19 bases between. Written as DNA, the CDR3 is TGTGCCAGCAGTTCCCCAAGGTGGGGGGATCCCTCCTACGAGCAGTACTTC. Amino acid sequence: CASSSPRWGDPSYEQYF.

The chain employs TRBV5-4 and TRBJ2-3; 7 bases match TRBD2. Per the germline V gene, CDR1 is SGHNT and CDR2 is YYREEE (reference sequence). J gave up 5 bases and V 4 bases, and 10 bases lay outside the gene matches. The CDR3 is 15 amino acids. This CDR3 is CASSLPGPGGDTQYF. CDR3 DNA: TGTGCCAGCAGCCTTCCGGGACCGGGGGGAGATACGCAGTATTTT.

The chain uses TRBV20-1 and TRBJ2-1, with 8 bases fitting TRBD2. J gave up 8 bases and V 5 bases, and 11 bases lay outside the gene matches. There are 14 residues in the CDR3. Germline CDR1 DFQATT, CDR2 SNEGSKA (reference sequence). CDR3 sequence: CSASPGLVLDEQFF. CDR3 in DNA: TGCAGTGCTTCTCCGGGACTAGTTCTCGATGAGCAGTTCTTC.

The chain uses TRBV6-1 and TRBJ2-4, with TRBD1 identical over 7 bases. Trimming cost V 9 bases and J 5 bases; bases outside gene matches: 4. This CDR3 contains 12 residues. Germline V gene data show CDR1 as MNHNS and CDR2 as SASEGT. This CDR3 is CASRDSQNIQYF. CDR3 sequence (DNA): TGTGCCAGTCGGGACAGTCAAAACATTCAGTACTTC.

The chain joins TRBV11-1 to TRBJ2-1, with no clear D. The J call may not be correct, given that the DNA end is closer to TRBJ2-7. Germline loops: CDR1 SGHAT, CDR2 FQDESV (reference sequence). The CDR3 is 14 amino acids. The CDR3 region has the DNA TGTGCCAGCATGAGCAGAAGCTCCTACAATGAGCAGTACTTC. It codes for CASMSRSSYNEQYF.

This clonotype was observed a few times. Being one base from a much bigger clone, this may be a read error. The chain recombines TRBV28 with TRBJ1-4; 7 bases line up with TRBD1. This CDR3 is built from 14 residues. CDR1 and CDR2 from the germline V gene are MDHEN and SYDVKM. With V trimmed by 3 bases and J by 2 bases, 0 bases remained unmatched. The CDR3 bases are TGTGCCAGCAGTTTGACAGGGACTAATGAAAAACTGTTTTTT. Translating gives CASSLTGTNEKLFF. Together with reference TRBV28 and TRBJ1-4, the CDR3 gives the full variable domain: DVKVTQSSRYLVKRTGEKVFLECVQDMDHENMFWYRQDPGLGLRLIYFSYDVKMKEKGDIPEGYSVSREKKERFSLILESASTNQTSMYLCASSLTGTNEKLFFGSGTQLSVL.

V usage is TRBV9 and J usage is TRBJ2-1; 7 nucleotides line up with TRBD2. The CDR3 is 20 residues long. Germline assignment: CDR1 SGDLS and CDR2 YYNGEE. J lost 0 bases, V lost 0 bases, and 15 bases had no gene match. The DNA for the CDR3 is TGTGCCAGCAGCGTAGTCCCTAGCGGTATCCTGGCTAGCTCCTACAATGAGCAGTTCTTC. Translating it yields CASSVVPSGILASSYNEQFF. Complete variable domain (other parts from reference TRBV9 and TRBJ2-1): DSGVTQTPKHLITATGQRVTLRCSPRSGDLSVYWYQQSLDQGLQFLIQYYNGEERAKGNILERFSAQQFPDLHSELNLSSLELGDSALYFCASSVVPSGILASSYNEQFFGPGTRLTVL.

This clonotype was observed a handful of times. The chain carries TRBV10-3 and TRBJ2-7; TRBD1 matches at 9 bases. Germline CDR1 is ENHRY and CDR2 is SYGVKD. CDR3 length equals 16 residues. V gave up 3 bases and J gave up 2 bases; unmatched junction bases: 8. The CDR3 sequence is CAISETDRGMAYEQYF. The CDR3 coding sequence is TGTGCCATCAGTGAAACGGACAGGGGTATGGCCTACGAGCAGTACTTC.

CDR3 loop: CASSALAGLFQETQYF. Written as DNA, the CDR3 is TGTGCCAGCAGCGCACTAGCGGGACTATTCCAAGAGACCCAGTACTTC. The V call is TRBV9, the J call TRBJ2-5; 10 positions agree with TRBD2. After removal of 3 bases from V and 1 base from J, the junction contained 6 bases not matched to a gene. Germline loops: CDR1 SGDLS, CDR2 YYNGEE. CDR3 length: 16 amino acids.

This clonotype came up a few times. The chain carries TRBV7-3 and TRBJ2-3; the D gene is possibly TRBD2 (6 bases). Germline V gives CDR1 SGHTA, CDR2 FQGTGA. This CDR3 has 14 residues. V lost 6 bases and J lost 4, with 14 bases in between. CDR3 sequence reads: CASSSGGQSDTQYF. The CDR3 nucleotides are TGTGCCAGCAGTAGTGGAGGGCAGTCAGATACGCAGTATTTT.

This clonotype was counted a few times. CDR3 DNA: TGTGCCAGCAGTTTCCGGGGAGTGGATGAGCAGTTCTTC. This encodes CASSFRGVDEQFF. The genes are TRBV12-3 or TRBV12-4 and TRBJ2-1; D is possibly TRBD2 (5 bases). The CDR3 loop spans 13 amino acids. Trimming stripped 3 bases from V and 8 bases from J, with 11 bases between.

The chain uses TRBV9 and TRBJ2-5; no clear D. CDR1 and CDR2 (germline): SGDLS, YYNGEE. V was trimmed by 1 base and J by 4 bases, leaving 11 bases between them. The CDR3 is 14 amino acids. This chain's CDR3 is CASSVSWRGETQYF. DNA of the CDR3: TGTGCCAGCAGCGTATCCTGGAGAGGAGAGACCCAGTACTTC.

This clonotype appeared a few times. The chain couples TRBV9 to TRBJ2-7; the D is unclear. The CDR3 length is 12 residues. Trimming removed 8 bases from V and 7 bases from J, with 16 bases in between. Germline CDR1 and CDR2: SGDLS and YYNGEE. The CDR3 DNA sequence: TGTGCCAGTAGCTCTGCAGCGATTGAGCAGTACTTC. This codes for CASSSAAIEQYF.